Sequencing of this T cell receptor beta chain was carried out in a study of brain T cells in children with intractable seizures. Study-wide findings and caveats: Pre-surgery blood may have been undersampled, hiding some clones.

A word on this clone: Its specificity is not known.

Time point described: blood from clinic visit 5 months post-surgery; TSC patient then seizure free. Libraries were prepared by immunoSEQ multiplex PCR; TCRdb keeps only in-frame clonotypes and omits some of them. The table includes hundreds of thousands of clones, approximately 93% detected once. The CDR3 runs to 15 residues. The germline V gene has CDR1 LGHDT and CDR2 YNNKEL (reference sequence). V lost 0 bases and J lost 2, with 11 bases in between. This TCR was sampled from a boy less than two years old with tuberous sclerosis and intractable seizures. The V call is TRBV3-1 (or the pseudogene TRBV3-2), the J call TRBJ2-7; either TRBD1 or TRBD2 may fit D (6 bases each). Sequencing was performed on peripheral blood, taken roughly 5 months after surgery. CDR3 coding DNA: TGTGCCAGCAGCCAAGAAGGGGGGCCCCCCTACGAGCAGTACTTC. This encodes CASSQEGGPPYEQYF.